This T cell receptor beta chain emerged from a study of CD8+ T cells in alopecia areata. TCR sequencing used cDNA made by reverse transcription of extracted RNA. The table came from immunoSEQ multiplex PCR; TCRdb's copy has only in-frame clones and leaves some out. This table has some 80,000 clones, approximately 66% appearing once. Noted treatment: oral pan-JAK inhibitor, 5-10 mg twice daily. Peripheral blood and lesional scalp punch biopsies came from alopecia areata patients. The CDR3 has 15 residues. Germline assignment: CDR1 SGHVS and CDR2 FNYEAQ. V gave up 5 bases and J gave up 5 bases; unmatched junction bases: 6.

This chain connects TRBV7-6 to TRBJ2-2; 9 positions agree with TRBD1. This sequence was found in a human donor with alopecia areata. Source: CD8+ T cells sorted from blood, taken at week 24, from a patient treated with tofacitinib. The CDR3 reads CASSPGQGRTGELFF. The CDR3 nucleotides read TGTGCCAGCAGCCCAGGACAGGGGAGGACCGGGGAGCTGTTTTTT.